A selection of T cell receptor beta chains follows, all from one sample in a study of T cells in Graves' hyperthyroidism and ophthalmopathy. Each CDR3 protein gets one entry after TCRdb re-called the multiplex PCR reads with MiXCR. The sample carries 250,000 to 350,000 distinct CDR3 sequences, about 20% recorded once. Input material: blood. The receptors were sampled from a young man with Graves' ophthalmopathy. CDR3s include the opening cysteine and the closing phenylalanine or tryptophan. The order of the fields is V gene, clone size, CDR3 protein. Not every row has a clone size; where given, it reads once, few, many or a size class.

>TRBV12-3/TRBV12-4|few
CASTTGSTEAFF
>TRBV7-2|.
CARSSGHLNTEAFF
>TRBV20-1|many
CSAATGTGRSRTDTQYF
>TRBV9|.
CASSAQTGGVEQFF
>TRBV30|.
CAWSTPRPGANVLTF
>TRBV5-4|.
CASSPGTAPYEQYF
>TRBV5-1|few
CASSTGDGNTIYF
>TRBV10-3|.
CAISESTSGSSYEQYF
>TRBV28|many
CATIGNNEQFF
>TRBV28|.
CASNQRPPPGAAEAFF